These 3 T cell receptor beta chains share one sample of origin, sequenced in a study of blood T cell repertoires in COVID-19. Clones were read by immunoSEQ multiplex PCR, and TCRdb kept only the in-frame ones, dropping some. This table has roughly 500,000 clones, about 88% appearing once. Specimen: peripheral blood. The receptors stem from a man in his late teens or twenties with COVID-19, enrolled during active disease.

The DNA for the CDR3 is TGTGCCAGCAGCCACCGGGACAGTCTTAATGAAAAACTGTTTTTT. The encoded protein is CASSHRDSLNEKLFF. This chain uses TRBV5-6 with TRBJ1-4, with 7 positions matching TRBD1. The ends lost 4 bases at V and 4 bases at J; junction bases unmatched: 7. The V gene's germline CDR1 is SGHDT and CDR2 YYEEEE. CDR3 size: 15 residues.

The chain has TRBV3-1 (or the pseudogene TRBV3-2) and TRBJ2-7; no clear D gene. This CDR3 region has 11 residues. CDR1 LGHDT and CDR2 YNNKEL come from the germline V gene (reference sequence). Trimming cost V 3 bases and J 2 bases, with 2 bases left between them. CDR3 sequence: CASSHTYEQYF. The CDR3 nucleotides are TGTGCCAGCAGCCACACCTACGAGCAGTACTTC.

The chain recombines TRBV7-6 with TRBJ1-4, with D possibly being TRBD1 (6 bases). Trimming left V 5 bases short and J 6 bases short, with 16 bases between. This CDR3 contains 15 residues. The germline V gene encodes CDR1 SGHVS and CDR2 FNYEAQ. The CDR3 sequence: CASSITGYSDEKLFF. The CDR3 DNA follows: TGTGCCAGCAGCATAACAGGGTACAGCGATGAAAAACTGTTTTTT.